This TCR beta chain was retrieved from a study of shared clonotypes between healthy human individuals. General observations from the study: Sharing across four donors was highest in naive CD4 (around 5%) and lowest in memory CD8 (roughly 0.4%). Naive subsets typically showed greater estimated richness than memory subsets. Clonotypes not shared had lower generation probabilities than those common to all four donors.

Using immunoSEQ multiplex PCR, the repertoire was profiled, and TCRdb retains in-frame clones only, with some absent. Found here are some 2,000,000 clones, 95% of them singletons; the top ten hold 0.1% to 0.15%. This CDR3 spans 13 amino acids. Trimming removed 6 bases from V and 4 bases from J, with 12 bases in between. CDR1 WNHNN and CDR2 SYGVQD come from the germline V gene (reference sequence). This clone was seen a single time. What it binds is unknown. The source of this sequence is a young man in good health. This rearrangement joins TRBV10-1 to TRBJ1-2; D may be TRBD1 (5 bases). The sample consisted of naive CD4+ T cells sorted from blood. This sample's subset: CD45RA+ positively selected. The CDR3: CASSPDTSYGYTF. As DNA, the CDR3 is TGCGCCAGCAGCCCGGACACCAGCTATGGCTACACCTTC.